This TCR beta chain was observed in a study of CD8 T cells in ankylosing spondylitis. In this sample, this clonotype turned up many times. Its antigen is currently unknown. With molecular barcodes, quantitative 5'-RACE was used to make the TCR beta libraries. TCRdb re-called the 5' RACE reads with MiXCR, one entry per CDR3 protein. The sample comprises about 330,000 distinct CDR3 sequences, under 8.5% of which are singletons, and roughly 15% rests with the top ten. Study-wide findings and caveats: Among TCR beta sequences, a motif of several highly homologous variants appeared characteristic of ankylosing spondylitis blood.

The specimen sequenced was blood, either unsorted or a sorted T cell fraction (not recorded which). This clonotype was sampled from a male donor with ankylosing spondylitis.

CDR3: CASSFGTPNTGELFF. The CDR3 bases are TGTGCCAGCAGTTTTGGGACACCGAACACCGGGGAGCTGTTTTTT. V gene TRBV12-3 or TRBV12-4 combines with J gene TRBJ2-2; the D gene is possibly TRBD1 (6 bases). CDR3 length: 15 residues. With 3 bases removed from V and 0 bases from J, the gap between germline ends came to 8 bases.